A selection of T cell receptor beta chains follows, all from one sample in a study of CD8 T cells in Susac syndrome. In TCRdb, the immunoSEQ multiplex PCR reads were re-called with MiXCR into one record per CDR3 protein. This sample has 65,000 to 75,000 distinct CDR3 sequences, with around 93% found just once. Sequencing was carried out using CD8+ T cells from PBMCs. Source of these receptors: a human donor in good health. Each CDR3 is given with its conserved first and last residue. The order of the fields is clone size, J gene, D gene, V gene, CDR3 DNA, CDR3 protein. D genes are given only for firm matches. The size of a clone is reported for some rows only, either as once, few or many, or as a class for expanded clones.

-	TRBJ2-1	-	TRBV4-1	TGCGCCAGCAGCCAAGTAGTGGGGGCTGATGAGCAGTTCTTC	CASSQVVGADEQFF
once	TRBJ1-5	TRBD1	TRBV7-6	TGTGCCAGCAGCTTAGGGACAGGGGTAGATCAGCCCCAGCATTTT	CASSLGTGVDQPQHF
once	TRBJ1-1	-	TRBV9	TGTGCCAGCAGCGTAGTACAAAACACTGAAGCTTTCTTT	CASSVVQNTEAFF
-	TRBJ2-3	-	TRBV9	TGTGCCAGCAGCATCAGCACAGATACGCAGTATTTT	CASSISTDTQYF
-	TRBJ1-2	-	TRBV23-1	TGCGCCAGCAGTCAATGCCGCTCAGGGAATGGCTACACCTTC	CASSQCRSGNGYTF
once	TRBJ1-1	-	TRBV18	TGTGCCAGCTCACCTAGGACAGAGAACACTGAAGCTTTCTTT	CASSPRTENTEAFF
-	TRBJ2-1	TRBD1	TRBV12-3/TRBV12-4	TGTGCCAGCAGTTTATACCCGGGACAGGGGGCAGAACCTCACAATGAGCAGTTCTTC	CASSLYPGQGAEPHNEQFF
-	TRBJ2-4	TRBD2	TRBV12-3/TRBV12-4	TGTGCCAGCAGGGTTAGCGGGGGACTGGCCAAAAACATTCAGTACTTC	CASRVSGGLAKNIQYF
-	TRBJ2-7	-	TRBV19	TGTGCCACCAGTGGGGGGATCCTCGACGAGCAGTACTTC	CATSGGILDEQYF
-	TRBJ1-1	-	TRBV27	TGTGCCAGCAGATCCGCGGGGTTTGGTGAAGCTTTCTTT	CASRSAGFGEAFF
-	TRBJ2-5	TRBD2	TRBV12-3/TRBV12-4	TGTGCCAGCAGTTTCTTCGGCGGGGGGAATCAAGAGACCCAGTACTTC	CASSFFGGGNQETQYF
-	TRBJ2-7	-	TRBV5-6	TGTGCCAGCAGCTTGGCGCAGGGAAACAACGAGCAGTACTTC	CASSLAQGNNEQYF
-	TRBJ2-5	TRBD2	TRBV7-9	TGTGCCAGCAGCCCCTCGGATAGCGGGGGAGAGACCCAGTACTTC	CASSPSDSGGETQYF
-	TRBJ2-3	-	TRBV7-9	TGTGCCAGCAGGGCGGACACTAGCACAGATACGCAGTATTTT	CASRADTSTDTQYF
-	TRBJ2-3	-	TRBV7-3	TGTGCCAGCAGCTCACCTGACGCGGCAGATACGCAGTATTTT	CASSSPDAADTQYF
-	TRBJ2-7	-	TRBV12-3/TRBV12-4	TGTGCCAGCAGTTTACCGGGTCCCTACGAGCAGTACTTC	CASSLPGPYEQYF
-	TRBJ2-3	TRBD2	TRBV29-1	TGCAGCGTTGAGCGGCGGGGGGCCACAGATACGCAGTATTTT	CSVERRGATDTQYF
-	TRBJ1-2	TRBD1	TRBV4-2	TGTGCCAGCAGCCAGACCGGGACAGGGAATGGCTACACCTTC	CASSQTGTGNGYTF
-	TRBJ2-5	-	TRBV3-1	TGTGCCAGCAGCCAAGACAGGGGCGGGTGGAAGACCCAGTACTTC	CASSQDRGGWKTQYF
-	TRBJ1-2	TRBD1	TRBV28	TGTGCCAGCAACGCTCCGTCGAGGACAGGAGGGTATGGCTACACCTTC	CASNAPSRTGGYGYTF
few	TRBJ2-7	-	TRBV19	TGTGCCAGTTCTCCAGGGTCTTCCTACGAGCAGTACTTC	CASSPGSSYEQYF
-	TRBJ2-1	-	TRBV29-1	TGCAGCGTACTGGCCCCGGTGAATGAGCAGTTCTTC	CSVLAPVNEQFF
-	TRBJ2-2	-	TRBV25-1	TGTGCCAGCACCTCTTGGGGGGAGCTGTTTTTT	CASTSWGELFF
once	TRBJ2-3	-	TRBV29-1	TGCAGCGTTGTTCTAGGTACGCAGTATTTT	CSVVLGTQYF
-	TRBJ2-3	-	TRBV6-5	TGTGCCAGCAGTGGGTCCTGGGGGAATACAGATACGCAGTATTTT	CASSGSWGNTDTQYF
-	TRBJ2-1	-	TRBV5-6	TGTGCCAGCAGCTTGGATCTAGGGAGCTCCTACAATGAGCAGTTCTTC	CASSLDLGSSYNEQFF
-	TRBJ1-1	-	TRBV20-1	TGCAGTGCTAGAGAGTTATATATGAACACTGAAGCTTTCTTT	CSARELYMNTEAFF
-	TRBJ2-1	TRBD2	TRBV27	TGTGCCAGCGGACGACTAGCGGGGGGACATGAGCAGTTCTTC	CASGRLAGGHEQFF
-	TRBJ2-2	-	TRBV4-3	TGCGCCAGCAGCCAAGAGGATGGGGGGCTTGGCGGGGAGCTGTTTTTT	CASSQEDGGLGGELFF
-	TRBJ2-3	-	TRBV2	TGTGCCAGCACCTATGGGACAGATACGCAGTATTTT	CASTYGTDTQYF
-	TRBJ2-1	TRBD2	TRBV5-6	TGTGCCAGCAGCTTAGCGGGACTAGCGGGGTACAATGAGCAGTTCTTC	CASSLAGLAGYNEQFF
once	TRBJ1-3	-	TRBV29-1	TGCAGCGTTGAATACCGAAGCTCTGGAAACACCATATATTTT	CSVEYRSSGNTIYF
-	TRBJ1-1	-	TRBV28	TGTGCCAGCATCCCGTACAACACTGAAGCTTTCTTT	CASIPYNTEAFF
-	TRBJ2-7	TRBD1	TRBV4-1	TGCGCCAGCAGCCAAGAACACAGGGGCTACGAGCAGTACTTC	CASSQEHRGYEQYF
-	TRBJ2-1	TRBD2	TRBV28	TGTGCCAGCAGTTATGGACTAGCGGGGGAGGTTGAGCAGTTCTTC	CASSYGLAGEVEQFF
-	TRBJ2-1	TRBD1	TRBV7-2	TGTGCCAGCAGCTTCGCCCCGGGACAGACCTACAATGAGCAGTTCTTC	CASSFAPGQTYNEQFF
-	TRBJ1-1	-	TRBV29-1	TGCAGCGTTGACGACGACAGGACGAACACTGAAGCTTTCTTT	CSVDDDRTNTEAFF
-	TRBJ1-5	-	TRBV29-1	TGCAGCGTTTCGTCGGGGGCCCTGAATCAGCCCCAGCATTTT	CSVSSGALNQPQHF
-	TRBJ2-5	-	TRBV7-3	TGTGCCAGCAGCCCTGGGGGCGGCTCAGAGACCCAGTACTTC	CASSPGGGSETQYF
-	TRBJ2-7	TRBD2	TRBV7-2	TGTGCCAGCAGCTTCCCCCCTTCGGGACTAGCGGGGGGGCCCGGCGAGCAGTACTTC	CASSFPPSGLAGGPGEQYF